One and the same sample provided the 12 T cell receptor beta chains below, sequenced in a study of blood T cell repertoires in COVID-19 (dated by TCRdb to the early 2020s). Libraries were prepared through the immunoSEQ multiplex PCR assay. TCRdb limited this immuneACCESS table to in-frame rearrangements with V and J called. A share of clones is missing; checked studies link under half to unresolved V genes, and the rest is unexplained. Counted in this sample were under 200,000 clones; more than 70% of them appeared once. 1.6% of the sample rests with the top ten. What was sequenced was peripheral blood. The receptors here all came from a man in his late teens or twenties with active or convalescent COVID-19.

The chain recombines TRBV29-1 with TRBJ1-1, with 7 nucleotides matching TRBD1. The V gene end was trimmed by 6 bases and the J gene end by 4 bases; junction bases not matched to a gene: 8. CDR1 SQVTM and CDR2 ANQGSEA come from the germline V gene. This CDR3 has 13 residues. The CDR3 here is CSVRTGQRTEAFF. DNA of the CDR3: TGCAGCGTGCGAACGGGACAGCGCACTGAAGCTTTCTTT.

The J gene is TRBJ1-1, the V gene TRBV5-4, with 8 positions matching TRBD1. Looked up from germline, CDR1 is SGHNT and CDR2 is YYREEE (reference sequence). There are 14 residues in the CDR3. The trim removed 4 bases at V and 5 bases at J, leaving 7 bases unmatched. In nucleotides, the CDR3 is TGTGCCAGCAGCAAGTCCAGGGGGCAGACTGAAGCTTTCTTT. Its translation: CASSKSRGQTEAFF.

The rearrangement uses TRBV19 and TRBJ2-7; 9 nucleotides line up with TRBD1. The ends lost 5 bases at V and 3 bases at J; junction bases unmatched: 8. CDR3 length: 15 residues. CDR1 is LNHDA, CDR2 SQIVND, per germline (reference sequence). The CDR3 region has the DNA TGTGCCAGTAGTGTCTCCGGGACAGGGCGCTACGAGCAGTACTTC. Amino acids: CASSVSGTGRYEQYF.

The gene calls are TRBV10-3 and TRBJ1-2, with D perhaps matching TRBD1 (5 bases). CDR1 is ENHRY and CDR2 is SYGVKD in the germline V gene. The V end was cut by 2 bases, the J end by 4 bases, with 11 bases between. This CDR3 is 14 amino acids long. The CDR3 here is CAISEAGRSYGYTF. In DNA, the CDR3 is TGTGCCATCAGTGAGGCAGGGCGATCCTATGGCTACACCTTC.

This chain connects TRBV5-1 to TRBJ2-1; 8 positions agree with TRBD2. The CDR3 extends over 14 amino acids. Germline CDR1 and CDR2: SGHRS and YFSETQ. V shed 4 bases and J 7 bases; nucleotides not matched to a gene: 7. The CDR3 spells CASSTIGGGNEQFF. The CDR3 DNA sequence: TGCGCCAGCAGCACCATAGGCGGGGGGAATGAGCAGTTCTTC.

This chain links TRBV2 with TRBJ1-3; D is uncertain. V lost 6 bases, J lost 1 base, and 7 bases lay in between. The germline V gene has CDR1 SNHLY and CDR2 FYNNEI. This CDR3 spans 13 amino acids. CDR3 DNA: TGTGCCAGCAGCGCAGGATCTGGAAACACCATATATTTT. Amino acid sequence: CASSAGSGNTIYF.

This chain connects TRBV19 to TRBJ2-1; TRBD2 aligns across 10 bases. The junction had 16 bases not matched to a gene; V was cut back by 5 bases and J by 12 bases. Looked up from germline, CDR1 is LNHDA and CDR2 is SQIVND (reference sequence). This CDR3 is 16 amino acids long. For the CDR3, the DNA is TGTGCCAGTAGTCCCCAAATTCCTAGCGGGAGTACCCGGCAGTTCTTC. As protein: CASSPQIPSGSTRQFF.

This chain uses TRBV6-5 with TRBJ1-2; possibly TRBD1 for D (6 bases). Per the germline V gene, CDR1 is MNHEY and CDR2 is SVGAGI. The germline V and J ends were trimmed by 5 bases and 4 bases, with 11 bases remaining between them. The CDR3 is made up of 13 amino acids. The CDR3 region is CASSQQGLYGYTF. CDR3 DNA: TGTGCCAGCAGTCAACAGGGCCTCTATGGCTACACCTTC.

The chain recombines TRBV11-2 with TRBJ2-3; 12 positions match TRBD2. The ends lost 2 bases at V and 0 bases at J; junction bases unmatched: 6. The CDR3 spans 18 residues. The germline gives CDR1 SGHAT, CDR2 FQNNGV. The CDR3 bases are TGTGCCAGCAGCTTATTGTGGGGGACTAGCGGGAGCACAGATACGCAGTATTTT. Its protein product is CASSLLWGTSGSTDTQYF.

This chain's CDR3 is CASSLDHGQSTDTQYF. Written as DNA, the CDR3 is TGTGCCAGCAGCTTAGATCACGGACAGAGCACAGATACGCAGTATTTT. V gene TRBV11-2 combines with J gene TRBJ2-3, with D tentatively TRBD1 (6 bases). Trimming left V 0 bases short and J 0 bases short, with 10 bases between. This CDR3 contains 16 residues. CDR1 SGHAT and CDR2 FQNNGV come from the germline V gene.

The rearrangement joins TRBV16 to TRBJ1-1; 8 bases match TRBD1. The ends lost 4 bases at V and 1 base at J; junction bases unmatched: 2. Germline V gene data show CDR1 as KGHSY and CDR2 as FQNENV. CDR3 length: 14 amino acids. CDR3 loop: CASSLTGENTEAFF. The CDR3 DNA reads TGTGCCAGCAGCCTGACAGGGGAGAACACTGAAGCTTTCTTT.

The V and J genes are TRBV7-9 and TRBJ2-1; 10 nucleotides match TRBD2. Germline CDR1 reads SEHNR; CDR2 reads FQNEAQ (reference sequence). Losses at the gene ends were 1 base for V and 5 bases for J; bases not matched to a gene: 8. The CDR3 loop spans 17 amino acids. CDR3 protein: CASSLGSWTSGHNEQFF. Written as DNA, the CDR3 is TGTGCCAGCAGCTTAGGTTCTTGGACTAGCGGACACAATGAGCAGTTCTTC.